The 5 T cell receptor beta chains below come from one sample, sequenced in a study of T cell changes during pregnancy in multiple sclerosis. Sequenced by immunoSEQ multiplex PCR; TCRdb stores in-frame clones only, minus some. The sample consists of 70,000 or so clones, under 95% of them appearing once. The specimen comprised CD4+ T cells from peripheral blood mononuclear cells, sampled before pregnancy. The receptor set was obtained from a female donor with multiple sclerosis, enrolled in a pregnancy study.

The chain employs TRBV15 and TRBJ2-3; 8 bases map to TRBD1. The CDR3 is 17 residues long. CDR1 is LNHNV, CDR2 YYDKDF, per germline (reference sequence). Losses at the gene ends were 5 bases for V and 1 base for J; bases not matched to a gene: 11. The CDR3 is CATSSETRGLGTDTQYF. The CDR3 DNA follows: TGTGCCACCAGCTCCGAGACCAGGGGGCTCGGCACAGATACGCAGTATTTT.

Regarding this clone: Distinct nucleotide sequences in the sample also encode this CDR3. The chain employs TRBV27 and TRBJ2-7; 13 bases are a match to TRBD2. CDR1 MNHEY and CDR2 SMNVEV come from the germline V gene (reference sequence). J was trimmed by 5 bases and V by 8 bases; bases with no gene match: 9. CDR3 length: 15 amino acids. In DNA, the CDR3 is TGTGCCAGCCGAACTAGCGGGAGGGGTCGGGACGAGCAGTACTTC. This gives the protein CASRTSGRGRDEQYF.

The rearrangement links TRBV7-2 to TRBJ1-3; D is unclear. Germline V lookup: CDR1 SGHTA, CDR2 FQGNSA. V was shortened by 3 bases and J by 0 bases, with 9 bases between the two germline ends. CDR3 length: 15 amino acids. The CDR3 DNA reads as TGTGCCAGCAGCTTGGGCGCAAGCTCTGGAAACACCATATATTTT. Translated, it gives CASSLGASSGNTIYF.

In DNA, the CDR3 is TGTGCCAGCACCCAAGACAATCGCCTCACAGATACGCAGTATTTT. Its translation: CASTQDNRLTDTQYF. The chain uses TRBV2 and TRBJ2-3; D remains unclear. The V gene's germline CDR1 is SNHLY and CDR2 FYNNEI. The V end lost 7 bases, the J end lost 2 bases, and 16 bases lay between the germline ends. CDR3 size: 15 residues.

The genes are TRBV7-2 and TRBJ2-1, with TRBD2 matching 7 bases. Germline lookup yields CDR1 SGHTA and CDR2 FQGNSA. V dropped 0 bases and J dropped 3; count of bases not matched to a gene: 2. The CDR3 loop spans 15 amino acids. The CDR3 is CASSLARGNYNEQFF. The CDR3 DNA reads TGTGCCAGCAGCTTAGCGCGGGGGAACTACAATGAGCAGTTCTTC.